This T cell receptor (beta chain) appears in the sequencing data of a study of blood T cell repertoires in COVID-19. Study-wide background: The United States, Italy and Spain were the sources of the acute and convalescent COVID-19 samples.

The protocol was immunoSEQ multiplex PCR, while the TCRdb copy is restricted to in-frame clones and leaves out a portion. Among 94,000 or so clones listed, more than 65% were seen once. The V end lost 2 bases, the J end lost 3 bases, and 10 bases lay between the germline ends. In germline, CDR1 is GTSNPN, CDR2 SVGIG (reference sequence). The CDR3 totals 13 residues. The clonotype comes from a man aged 60 to 75 with acute or convalescent COVID-19. Source material: peripheral blood. This rearrangement joins TRBV30 to TRBJ1-1; TRBD1 might be the D (6 bases). This CDR3 reads CAWSYTGYTEAFF. CDR3 DNA: TGTGCCTGGAGTTATACAGGGTACACTGAAGCTTTCTTT.